What follows are 5 T cell receptor beta chains derived from one specimen sequenced in a study of regulatory T cells in long-lasting Graves disease. The time point: newly diagnosed GD, antithyroid drugs for less than 3 months. From RNA extracted from PBMCs, the TCR library was made. CDR3-region Arm-PCR and iRepertoire HTBI primers produced the TCR beta libraries. Using its own MiXCR run on the multiplex PCR reads, TCRdb lists one record per CDR3 protein. The sample carries hundreds of thousands of distinct CDR3 sequences, approximately 16% recorded once. This sample also appeared in a second study, on T cells in Graves' hyperthyroidism and ophthalmopathy.

This specimen was peripheral blood mononuclear cells (PBMCs), taken at new diagnosis, from a patient treated with antithyroid drugs. All receptors derive from a middle-aged woman with Graves disease.

The chain recombines TRBV5-6 with TRBJ1-1; 9 bases align to TRBD1. The CDR3 is 16 residues long. The J segment lost 8 bases and the V segment lost 0 bases, leaving 11 bases of the junction unmatched. Germline V gene sequence: CDR1 SGHDT, CDR2 YYEEEE. CDR3 nucleotides: TGTGCCAGCAGCTTGGTGCCGGACAGGGGATTTTGGGAAGCTTTCTTT. The encoded protein is CASSLVPDRGFWEAFF. Supplemented by reference TRBV5-6 and TRBJ1-1, the full variable domain reads DAGVTQSPTHLIKTRGQQVTLRCSPKSGHDTVSWYQQALGQGPQFIFQYYEEEERQRGNFPDRFSGHQFPNYSSELNVNALLLGDSALYLCASSLVPDRGFWEAFFGQGTRLTVV.

At least ten counts were recorded for this clonotype. V and J are TRBV18 and TRBJ1-6; D unresolved. Per germline, CDR1 KGHSH and CDR2 LQKENI. The CDR3 is made up of 13 amino acids. Trimming shortened V by 3 bases and J by 8 bases, and 8 bases separated the two germline ends. The CDR3 bases are TGTGCCAGCTCACCTAAAGTAGATTCACCCCTCCACTTT. It is translated as CASSPKVDSPLHF.

The chain uses TRBV6-1 and TRBJ1-4, with D perhaps matching TRBD1 (6 bases). Deletions cut 5 bases from V and 12 bases from J, with 19 bases between. The CDR3 totals 14 residues. Germline V CDR1 and CDR2: MNHNS, SASEGT. The CDR3 loop is CASSPEGGFAQLFF. In nucleotides, the CDR3 is TGTGCCAGCAGTCCCGAGGGGGGATTTGCACAACTGTTTTTT.

Turning to this clonotype: A much bigger clone sits one base away, suggesting this may be a read error. The CDR3 end shows no conserved phenylalanine or tryptophan, and so a read error is likely. The CDR3 loop reads CATRRSGGNNYNEQFL. The CDR3 DNA reads as TGTGCCACCAGAAGAAGCGGGGGCAACAATTACAATGAGCAGTTCTTG. The gene calls are TRBV15 and TRBJ2-1; 8 nucleotides agree with TRBD2. This CDR3 comprises 16 residues. Trimming removed 6 bases from V and 4 bases from J; junction bases left unmatched: 11. Germline CDR1 is LNHNV and CDR2 is YYDKDF (reference sequence).

This clonotype has just a few counts. This rearrangement joins TRBV7-9 to TRBJ1-2; D is unresolved. Germline CDR1 SEHNR, CDR2 FQNEAQ (reference sequence). The CDR3 extends over 15 amino acids. Trimming took 0 bases from V and 1 from J, leaving 9 bases between them. DNA of the CDR3: TGTGCCAGCAGCTTAGCGGGCTTGGATAACTATGGCTACACCTTC. It specifies CASSLAGLDNYGYTF.